This is a list of T cell receptor beta chains from one sample in a study of blood T cell repertoires in COVID-19. Clones were sequenced by immunoSEQ multiplex PCR, and TCRdb holds only the in-frame ones, with some missing. The table includes approximately 110,000 clones, more than 75% detected once. Input material: peripheral blood. Receptors were obtained from a human donor in a cohort sampled during active COVID-19. Both conserved end residues are part of each CDR3. A D gene is named only where the DNA matches it firmly. The size of a clone is reported for some rows only, either as once, few or many, or as a class for expanded clones.

j_call	v_call	clone_size	cdr3_length	d_call	cdr3_nt	cdr3_aa
TRBJ2-1	TRBV28	.	14	.	TGTGCCAGCAGAAGGGGGGGAGGGCGAGGTGAGCAGTTCTTC	CASRRGGGRGEQFF
TRBJ1-2	TRBV7-3	.	16	TRBD1	TGTGCCAGCAGCTTGAGACAGGGGGCTGGGAGTGGTGGCTACACCTTC	CASSLRQGAGSGGYTF
TRBJ1-2	TRBV10-3	.	16	.	TGTGCCATCAGTGAGTCGAAGCAGGCTCCTAACTATGGCTACACCTTC	CAISESKQAPNYGYTF
TRBJ1-4	TRBV4-2	.	17	TRBD1	TGTGCCAGCAGCCAAGATTGGGACAGGGGTATTAATGAAAAACTGTTTTTT	CASSQDWDRGINEKLFF
TRBJ1-6	TRBV14	.	15	.	TGTGCCAGCAGTCCCAGGACACGCGATAATTCACCCCTCCACTTT	CASSPRTRDNSPLHF
TRBJ2-1	TRBV7-9	.	13	.	TGTGCCAGTAGAGCGGGCTCCTACAATGAGCAGTTCTTC	CASRAGSYNEQFF
TRBJ2-5	TRBV5-1	.	15	TRBD2	TGCGCCAGCAGAGACCTAAGCGGGGGGGCCGAGACCCAGTACTTC	CASRDLSGGAETQYF
TRBJ2-3	TRBV28	.	18	TRBD2	TGTGCCAGCAGTCTCCTTCCGGGACTAGCGGGAGAGACAGATACGCAGTATTTT	CASSLLPGLAGETDTQYF
TRBJ2-2	TRBV12-5	.	15	.	TGTGCTAGTGCCTTTTACGACCCCCGGGGCGGGGAGCTGTTTTTT	CASAFYDPRGGELFF
TRBJ2-2	TRBV6-5	few	15	TRBD2	TGTGCCAGCAGTTACTCGTCTAGCGGGTCCGGGGAGCTGTTTTTT	CASSYSSSGSGELFF
TRBJ2-7	TRBV5-1	.	17	TRBD2	TGCGCCAGCAGCCTAGGACTAGCGGGAGGGCTTCACTACGAGCAGTACTTC	CASSLGLAGGLHYEQYF
TRBJ1-3	TRBV5-3	.	13	TRBD1	TGTGCCGGGGGGACAGGGAGTGGAAACACCATATATTTT	CAGGTGSGNTIYF
TRBJ2-7	TRBV30	few	14	TRBD2	TGTGCCTGGAGTAGTAGCGGGGAGACCTACGAGCAGTACTTC	CAWSSSGETYEQYF
TRBJ1-3	TRBV18	.	16	.	TGTGCCAGCTCACCCGGGACTGTGGGCTCTGGAAACACCATATATTTT	CASSPGTVGSGNTIYF
TRBJ2-7	TRBV5-8	.	16	TRBD1	TGTGCCAGCAGCTTGGGTGGACAGGATTTCTCCTACGAGCAGTACTTC	CASSLGGQDFSYEQYF
TRBJ2-1	TRBV4-2	.	18	TRBD2	TGTGCCAGCAGCCAAACAACTAGCGGGGGTAGCTCCTACAATGAGCAGTTCTTC	CASSQTTSGGSSYNEQFF
TRBJ2-1	TRBV5-1	.	15	TRBD2	TGCGCCAGCGGACTAGCGGGGGGAAATTACAATGAGCAGTTCTTC	CASGLAGGNYNEQFF
TRBJ2-5	TRBV7-2	.	13	.	TGTGCCAGCAGCTTAAACGGAGGGGAGACCCAGTACTTC	CASSLNGGETQYF
TRBJ2-7	TRBV3-1/TRBV3-2	.	15	TRBD1	TGTGCCAGCAGCCGACACGGGACAGGGGGTTACGAGCAGTACTTC	CASSRHGTGGYEQYF
TRBJ1-1	TRBV7-6	.	14	.	TGTGCCAGCAGCTTATCCGGGAGGCGGACTGAAGCTTTCTTT	CASSLSGRRTEAFF
TRBJ2-7	TRBV5-1	few	11	.	TGCGCCAGCAGCTCAGGGGGGGAGCAGTACTTC	CASSSGGEQYF
TRBJ2-1	TRBV28	once	16	TRBD2	TGTGCCAGCAGTTTACGGGGCGGGAGAGGATACAATGAGCAGTTCTTC	CASSLRGGRGYNEQFF